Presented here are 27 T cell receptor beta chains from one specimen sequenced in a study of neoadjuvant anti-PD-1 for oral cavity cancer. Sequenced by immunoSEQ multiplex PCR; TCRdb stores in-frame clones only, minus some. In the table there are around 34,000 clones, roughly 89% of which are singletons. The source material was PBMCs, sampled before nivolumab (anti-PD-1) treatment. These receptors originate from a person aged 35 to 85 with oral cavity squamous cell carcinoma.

CDR3 bases: TGTGCCAGCAGCTTGGCGGCAGCGCCATATGGCTACACCTTC. This sequence encodes CASSLAAAPYGYTF. The chain recombines TRBV5-4 with TRBJ1-2; D is unclear. The germline gives CDR1 SGHNT, CDR2 YYREEE (reference sequence). With 0 bases removed from V and 5 bases from J, the gap between germline ends came to 11 bases. The CDR3 loop spans 14 amino acids.

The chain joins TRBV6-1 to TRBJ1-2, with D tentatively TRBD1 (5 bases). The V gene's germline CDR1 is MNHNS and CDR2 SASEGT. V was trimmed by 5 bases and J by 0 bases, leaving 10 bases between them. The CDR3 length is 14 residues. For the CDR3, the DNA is TGTGCCAGCAGTTTAGACAGAGCTAACTATGGCTACACCTTC. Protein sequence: CASSLDRANYGYTF.

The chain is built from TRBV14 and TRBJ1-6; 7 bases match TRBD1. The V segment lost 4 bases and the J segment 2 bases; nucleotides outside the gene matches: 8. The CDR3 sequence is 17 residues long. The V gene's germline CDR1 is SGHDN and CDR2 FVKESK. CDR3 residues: CASSLLTGETYNSPLHF. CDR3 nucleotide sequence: TGTGCCAGCAGCCTATTAACAGGGGAAACCTATAATTCACCCCTCCACTTT.

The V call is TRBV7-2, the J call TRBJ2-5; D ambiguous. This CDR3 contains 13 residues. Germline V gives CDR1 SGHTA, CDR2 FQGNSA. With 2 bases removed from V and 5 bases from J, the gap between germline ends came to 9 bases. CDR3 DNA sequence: TGTGCCAGCAGCTTAAGGGTAGGCGAGACCCAGTACTTC. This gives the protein CASSLRVGETQYF.

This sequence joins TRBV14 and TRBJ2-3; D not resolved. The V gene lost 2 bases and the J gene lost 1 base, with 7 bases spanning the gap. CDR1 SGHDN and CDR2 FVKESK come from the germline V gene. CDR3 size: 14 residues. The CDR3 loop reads CASSQTVGTDTQYF. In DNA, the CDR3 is TGTGCCAGCAGCCAAACCGTCGGCACAGATACGCAGTATTTT.

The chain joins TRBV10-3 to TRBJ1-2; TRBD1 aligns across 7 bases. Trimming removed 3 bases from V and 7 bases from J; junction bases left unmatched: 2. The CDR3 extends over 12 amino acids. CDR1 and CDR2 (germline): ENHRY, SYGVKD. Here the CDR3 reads CAISEPGGGYTF. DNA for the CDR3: TGTGCCATCAGTGAACCAGGGGGTGGCTACACCTTC.

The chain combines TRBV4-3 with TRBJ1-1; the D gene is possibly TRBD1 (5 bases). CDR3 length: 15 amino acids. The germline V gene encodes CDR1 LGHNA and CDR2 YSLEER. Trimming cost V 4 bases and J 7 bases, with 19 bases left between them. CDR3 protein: CASSPRAEGRNEAFF. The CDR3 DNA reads TGCGCCAGCAGCCCCCGGGCGGAGGGGCGGAATGAAGCTTTCTTT.

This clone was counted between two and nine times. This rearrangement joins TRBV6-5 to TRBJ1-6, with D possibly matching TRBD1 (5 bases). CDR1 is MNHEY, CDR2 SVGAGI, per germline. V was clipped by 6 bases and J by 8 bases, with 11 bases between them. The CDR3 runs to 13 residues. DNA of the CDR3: TGTGCCAGCAGCAGGGTTTCCGATTCACCCCTCCACTTT. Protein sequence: CASSRVSDSPLHF.

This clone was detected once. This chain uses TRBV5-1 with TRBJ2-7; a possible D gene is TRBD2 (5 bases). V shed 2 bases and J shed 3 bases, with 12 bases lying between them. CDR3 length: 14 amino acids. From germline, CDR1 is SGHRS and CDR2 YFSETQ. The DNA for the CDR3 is TGCGCCAGCAGCTTCCGGGGAAATTTCTACGAGCAGTACTTC. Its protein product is CASSFRGNFYEQYF.

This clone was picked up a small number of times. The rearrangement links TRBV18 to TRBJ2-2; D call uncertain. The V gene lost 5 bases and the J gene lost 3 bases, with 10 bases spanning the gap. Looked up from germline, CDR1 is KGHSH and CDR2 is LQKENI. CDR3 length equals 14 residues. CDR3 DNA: TGTGCCAGCTCAGGTCAATTCGACACCGGGGAGCTGTTTTTT. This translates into CASSGQFDTGELFF.

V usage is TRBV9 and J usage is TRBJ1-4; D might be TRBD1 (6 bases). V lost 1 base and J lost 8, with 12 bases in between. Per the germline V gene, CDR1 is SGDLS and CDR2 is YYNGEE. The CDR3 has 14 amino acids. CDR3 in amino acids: CASSVSPGAEKLFF. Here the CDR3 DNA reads TGTGCCAGCAGCGTAAGCCCGGGGGCGGAAAAACTGTTTTTT.

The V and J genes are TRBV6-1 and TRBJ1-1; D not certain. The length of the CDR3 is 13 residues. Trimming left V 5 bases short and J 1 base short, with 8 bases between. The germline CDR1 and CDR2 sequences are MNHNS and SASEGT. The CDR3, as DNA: TGTGCCAGCAGTCCGGGAGAGAACACTGAAGCTTTCTTT. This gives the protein CASSPGENTEAFF.

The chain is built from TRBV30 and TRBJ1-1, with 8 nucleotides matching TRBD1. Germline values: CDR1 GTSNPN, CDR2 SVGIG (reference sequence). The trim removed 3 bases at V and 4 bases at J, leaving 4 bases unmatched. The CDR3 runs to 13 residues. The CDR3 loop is CAWSGQGPTEAFF. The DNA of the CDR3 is TGTGCCTGGAGCGGACAGGGACCCACTGAAGCTTTCTTT.

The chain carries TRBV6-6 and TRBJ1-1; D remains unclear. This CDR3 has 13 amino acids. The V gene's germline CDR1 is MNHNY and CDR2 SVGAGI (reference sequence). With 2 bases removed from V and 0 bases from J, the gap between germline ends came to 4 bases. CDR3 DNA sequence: TGTGCCAGCAGTTACAGGATGAACACTGAAGCTTTCTTT. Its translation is CASSYRMNTEAFF.

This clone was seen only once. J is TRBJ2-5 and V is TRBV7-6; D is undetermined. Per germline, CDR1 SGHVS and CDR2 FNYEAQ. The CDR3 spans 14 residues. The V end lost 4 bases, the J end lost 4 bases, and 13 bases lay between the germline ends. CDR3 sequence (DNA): TGTGCCAGCAGCTCGATGACCGGCAGAGAGACCCAGTACTTC. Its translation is CASSSMTGRETQYF.

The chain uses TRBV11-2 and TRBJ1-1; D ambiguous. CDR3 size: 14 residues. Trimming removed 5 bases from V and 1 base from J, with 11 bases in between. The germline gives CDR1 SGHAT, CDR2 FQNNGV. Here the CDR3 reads CASSTQWGNTEAFF. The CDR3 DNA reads TGTGCCAGCAGCACACAGTGGGGGAACACTGAAGCTTTCTTT.

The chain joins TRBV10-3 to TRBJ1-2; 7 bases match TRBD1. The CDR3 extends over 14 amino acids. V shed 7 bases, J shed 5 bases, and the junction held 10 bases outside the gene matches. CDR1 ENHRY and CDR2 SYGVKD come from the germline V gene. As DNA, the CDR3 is TGTGCCATCACCCCAGGACAGGAACAATATGGCTACACCTTC. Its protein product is CAITPGQEQYGYTF.

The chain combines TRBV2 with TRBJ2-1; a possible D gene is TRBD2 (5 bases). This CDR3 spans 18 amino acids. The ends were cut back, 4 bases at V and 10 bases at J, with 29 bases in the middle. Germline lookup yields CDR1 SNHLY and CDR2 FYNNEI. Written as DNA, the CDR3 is TGTGCCAGCAGTGCGGTGGCTAGCCGGGCTTCGGTAGCTACAGAGCAGTTCTTC. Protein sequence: CASSAVASRASVATEQFF.

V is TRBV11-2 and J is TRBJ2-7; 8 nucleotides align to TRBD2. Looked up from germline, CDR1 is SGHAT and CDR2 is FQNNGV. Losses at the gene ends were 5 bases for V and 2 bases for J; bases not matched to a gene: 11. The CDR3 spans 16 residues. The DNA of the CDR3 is TGTGCCAGCAGCCAAGGGAGGGCGGGGGGCACCTACGAGCAGTACTTC. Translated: CASSQGRAGGTYEQYF.

The chain's CDR3 is CASSPLRFTGDRLWYEQFF. CDR3 nucleotide sequence: TGTGCCAGCAGCCCATTACGTTTTACGGGGGACCGCCTTTGGTATGAGCAGTTCTTC. The chain links TRBV7-2 to TRBJ2-1; a possible D gene is TRBD2 (6 bases). Germline V lookup: CDR1 SGHTA, CDR2 FQGNSA. This CDR3 has 19 amino acids. Trimming cost V 5 bases and J 8 bases, with 31 bases left between them.

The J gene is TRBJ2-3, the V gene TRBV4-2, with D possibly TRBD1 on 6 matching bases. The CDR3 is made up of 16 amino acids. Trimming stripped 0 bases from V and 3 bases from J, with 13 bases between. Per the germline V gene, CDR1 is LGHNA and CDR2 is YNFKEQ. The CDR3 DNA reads TGTGCCAGCAGCCAAGATTCAGGACAGATGACAGATACGCAGTATTTT. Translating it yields CASSQDSGQMTDTQYF.

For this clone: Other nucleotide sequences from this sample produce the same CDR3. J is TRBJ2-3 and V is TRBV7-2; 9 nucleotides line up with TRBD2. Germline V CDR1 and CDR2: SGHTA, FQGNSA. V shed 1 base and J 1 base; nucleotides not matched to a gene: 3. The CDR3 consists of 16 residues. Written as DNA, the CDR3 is TGTGCCAGCAGCTTAGGCGCTAGCGGGGGCACAGATACGCAGTATTTT. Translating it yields CASSLGASGGTDTQYF.

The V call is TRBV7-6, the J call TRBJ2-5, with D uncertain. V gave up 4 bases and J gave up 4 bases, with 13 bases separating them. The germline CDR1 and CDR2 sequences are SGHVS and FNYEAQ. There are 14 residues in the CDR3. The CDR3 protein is CASSSTPGGETQYF. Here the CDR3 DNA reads TGTGCCAGCAGCTCCACTCCGGGCGGAGAGACCCAGTACTTC.

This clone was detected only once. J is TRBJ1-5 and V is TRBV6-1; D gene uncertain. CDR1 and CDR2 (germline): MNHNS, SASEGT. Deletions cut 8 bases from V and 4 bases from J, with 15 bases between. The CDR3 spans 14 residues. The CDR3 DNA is TGTGCCAGCTGTCCCTCGTCGGCAAATCAGCCCCAGCATTTT. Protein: CASCPSSANQPQHF.

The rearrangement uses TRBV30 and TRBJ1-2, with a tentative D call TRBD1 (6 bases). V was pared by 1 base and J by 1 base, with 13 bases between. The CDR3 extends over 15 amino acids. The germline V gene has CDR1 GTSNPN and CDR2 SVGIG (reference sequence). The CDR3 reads CAWSGTGRLNYGYTF. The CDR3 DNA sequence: TGTGCCTGGAGTGGAACAGGGAGACTTAACTATGGCTACACCTTC.

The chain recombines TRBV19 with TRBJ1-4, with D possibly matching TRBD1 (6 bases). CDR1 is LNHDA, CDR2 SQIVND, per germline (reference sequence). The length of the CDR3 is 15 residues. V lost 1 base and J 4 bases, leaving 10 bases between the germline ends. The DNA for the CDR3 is TGTGCCAGTAGTATAGGAGGACAGCGTAATGAAAAACTGTTTTTT. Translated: CASSIGGQRNEKLFF.

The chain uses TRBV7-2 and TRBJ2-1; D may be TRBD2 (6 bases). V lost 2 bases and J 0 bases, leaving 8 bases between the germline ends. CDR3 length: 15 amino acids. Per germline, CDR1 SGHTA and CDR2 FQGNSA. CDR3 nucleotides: TGTGCCAGCAGCTTACTGGGGGGCTCCTACAATGAGCAGTTCTTC. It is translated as CASSLLGGSYNEQFF.